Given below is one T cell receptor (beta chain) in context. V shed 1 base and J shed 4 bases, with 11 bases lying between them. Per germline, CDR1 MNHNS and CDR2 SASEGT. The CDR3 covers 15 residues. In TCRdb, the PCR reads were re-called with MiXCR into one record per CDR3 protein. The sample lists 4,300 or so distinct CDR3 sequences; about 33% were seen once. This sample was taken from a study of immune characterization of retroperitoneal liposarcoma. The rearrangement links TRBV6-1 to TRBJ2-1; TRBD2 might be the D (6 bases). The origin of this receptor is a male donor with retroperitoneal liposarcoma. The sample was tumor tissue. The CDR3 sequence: CASSEGGGEYNEQFF. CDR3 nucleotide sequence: TGTGCCAGCAGTGAAGGAGGCGGGGAGTACAATGAGCAGTTCTTC.